The 2 T cell receptor beta chains in this list originate from one sample, sequenced in a study of immune evolution from preneoplasia to lung adenocarcinoma. Assay: immunoSEQ multiplex PCR; the TCRdb copy retains only in-frame clones and omits some. The sample lists under 6,000 clones, approximately 85% occurring once. The source material was FFPE atypical adenomatous hyperplasia tissue from the lung. Subset defined: atypical adenomatous hyperplasia (AAH), lung preneoplasia. The receptors stem from a person aged 70 to 85 with lung adenocarcinoma.

This clone was recorded only once. This rearrangement joins TRBV13 to TRBJ2-5; D ambiguous. Trimming cost V 1 base and J 7 bases, with 10 bases left between them. This CDR3 spans 13 amino acids. Germline V gives CDR1 PRHDT, CDR2 FYEKMQ (reference sequence). The chain's CDR3 is CASSLAPTPTQYF. In DNA form, the CDR3 reads TGTGCCAGCAGCTTAGCTCCCACTCCGACCCAGTACTTC.

The chain couples TRBV30 to TRBJ2-1; no firm D call. The CDR3 is 16 amino acids. Looked up from germline, CDR1 is GTSNPN and CDR2 is SVGIG (reference sequence). V lost 4 bases and J 0 bases, leaving 16 bases between the germline ends. The CDR3 protein is CAWNGYDPSSYNEQFF. DNA for the CDR3: TGTGCCTGGAACGGGTATGACCCGAGCTCCTACAATGAGCAGTTCTTC.